The 29 T cell receptor beta chains listed next were all sequenced from one sample in a study of control samples from healthy donors and cancer patients. Libraries were prepared by immunoSEQ multiplex PCR; TCRdb keeps only in-frame clonotypes and omits some of them. The sample gives about 160,000 clones, around 90% of which show up once; 12% is in the top ten. The sequenced material came from blood. The source is a man aged 30 to 45 in good health.

The CDR3 nucleotides read TGTGCCAGCAGTGAATATAGGGGGGGAGCCATCTACGAGCAGTACTTC. Translating it yields CASSEYRGGAIYEQYF. V and J are TRBV25-1 and TRBJ2-7, with D tentatively TRBD2 (7 bases). The CDR3 is made up of 16 amino acids. Trimming removed 0 bases at V and 3 bases at J, with 15 bases between. CDR1 is MGHDK and CDR2 is SYGVNS in the germline V gene.

This clone was seen only a few times. The chain combines TRBV10-2 with TRBJ2-1, with 10 bases lining up with TRBD2. Germline V gives CDR1 WSHSY, CDR2 SAAADI. V lost 3 bases to trimming and J lost 4 bases; unmatched junction nucleotides: 3. The CDR3 contains 15 residues. CDR3 residues: CASSEAGGRYNEQFF. CDR3 DNA: TGCGCCAGCAGTGAAGCGGGAGGGAGATACAATGAGCAGTTCTTC.

V usage is TRBV2 and J usage is TRBJ1-6; weak D call: TRBD1 (6 bases). V lost 8 bases and J lost 7, with 18 bases in between. This CDR3 comprises 15 residues. Germline lookup yields CDR1 SNHLY and CDR2 FYNNEI. The CDR3: CASQSTGIRNSPLHF. CDR3 nucleotide sequence: TGTGCCAGCCAATCGACAGGTATAAGAAATTCACCCCTCCACTTT.

The chain recombines TRBV29-1 with TRBJ2-7, with D unclear. The V gene's germline CDR1 is SQVTM and CDR2 ANQGSEA. V dropped 3 bases and J dropped 2 bases, with 11 bases sitting between them. The CDR3 loop spans 13 amino acids. The CDR3 spells CSVDSDETYEQYF. As DNA, the CDR3 is TGCAGCGTTGATTCGGACGAAACCTACGAGCAGTACTTC.

The rearrangement joins TRBV28 to TRBJ1-2, with D hard to call. V was cut by 4 bases and J by 8 bases, with 8 bases left in between. This CDR3 contains 11 residues. Germline CDR1 MDHEN, CDR2 SYDVKM. DNA of the CDR3: TGTGCCAGCAGTTCCAAAATCGGCTACACCTTC. Protein sequence: CASSSKIGYTF.

This chain links TRBV28 with TRBJ1-1, with TRBD1 as a possible D gene (6 bases). The V end lost 7 bases, the J end lost 0 bases, and 18 bases lay between the germline ends. This CDR3 has 16 amino acids. The germline V gene has CDR1 MDHEN and CDR2 SYDVKM. In DNA form, the CDR3 reads TGTGCCAGCATCGACGGGGGCGCGGGAATGAACACTGAAGCTTTCTTT. Translated: CASIDGGAGMNTEAFF. Complete variable domain (other parts from reference TRBV28 and TRBJ1-1): DVKVTQSSRYLVKRTGEKVFLECVQDMDHENMFWYRQDPGLGLRLIYFSYDVKMKEKGDIPEGYSVSREKKERFSLILESASTNQTSMYLCASIDGGAGMNTEAFFGQGTRLTVV.

CDR3 DNA sequence: TGTGCCAGCAGCTTGCCCCTGCGAGAGACCCAGTACTTC. Amino acid sequence: CASSLPLRETQYF. The chain links TRBV7-2 to TRBJ2-5; D remains unclear. CDR1 is SGHTA, CDR2 FQGNSA, per germline. This CDR3 spans 13 amino acids. The V end was cut by 3 bases, the J end by 4 bases, with 9 bases between.

CDR3 in amino acids: CASSLVGYEQYF. As DNA, the CDR3 is TGTGCCAGCAGCTTGGTGGGGTACGAGCAGTACTTC. The rearrangement joins TRBV3-1 (or the pseudogene TRBV3-2) to TRBJ2-7; unclear D gene. The V end lost 5 bases, the J end lost 4 bases, and 9 bases lay between the germline ends. CDR1 and CDR2 from the germline V gene are LGHDT and YNNKEL (reference sequence). This CDR3 contains 12 residues.

About this clone itself: The sample has other DNA sequences that encode this CDR3 too. The CDR3 coding sequence is TGTGCCAGCAGCCAGGGACCAACCGAAGCTTTCTTT. Protein: CASSQGPTEAFF. The V gene is TRBV3-1 (or the pseudogene TRBV3-2), the J gene TRBJ1-1, with D perhaps TRBD1 (5 bases). V dropped 3 bases and J dropped 8 bases, with 10 bases sitting between them. This CDR3 contains 12 residues. Germline CDR1 LGHDT, CDR2 YNNKEL (reference sequence).

V gene TRBV30 combines with J gene TRBJ1-1; tentative D call: TRBD1 (5 bases). V lost 2 bases to trimming and J lost 3 bases, with 13 bases between them. Germline values: CDR1 GTSNPN, CDR2 SVGIG (reference sequence). The CDR3 sequence is 14 residues long. The CDR3 coding sequence is TGTGCCTGGAGTACGGGGGGATGGGACACTGAAGCTTTCTTT. Its translation: CAWSTGGWDTEAFF. Based on the CDR3 plus reference TRBV30 and TRBJ1-1, the full variable domain is SQTIHQWPATLVQPVGSPLSLECTVEGTSNPNLYWYRQAAGRGLQLLFYSVGIGQISSEVPQNLSASRPQDRQFILSSKKLLLSDSGFYLCAWSTGGWDTEAFFGQGTRLTVV.

The chain recombines TRBV28 with TRBJ2-5, with D possibly being TRBD1 or TRBD2 (6 bases each). The CDR3 totals 13 residues. Germline V gene sequence: CDR1 MDHEN, CDR2 SYDVKM. V was cut by 7 bases and J by 2 bases, with 11 bases left in between. The CDR3 DNA is TGTGCCAGCACTGGGGGGCGACAAGAGACCCAGTACTTC. Residues: CASTGGRQETQYF.

The rearrangement joins TRBV27 to TRBJ2-3; D is unresolved. This CDR3 spans 12 amino acids. The germline CDR1 and CDR2 sequences are MNHEY and SMNVEV (reference sequence). Trimming stripped 8 bases from V and 6 bases from J, with 12 bases between. The CDR3 here is CASRTSGDTQYF. In DNA form, the CDR3 reads TGTGCCAGCCGCACTTCGGGCGATACGCAGTATTTT.

This chain links TRBV27 with TRBJ2-7; TRBD1 matches at 8 bases. The germline CDR1 and CDR2 sequences are MNHEY and SMNVEV (reference sequence). This CDR3 contains 15 residues. Germline trimming cut 0 bases from V and 3 bases from J; bases unmatched to any gene: 4. The CDR3 reads CASSLSAGTGYEQYF. The CDR3 DNA is TGTGCCAGCAGTTTATCGGCCGGGACAGGCTACGAGCAGTACTTC.

The chain has TRBV18 and TRBJ1-5, with 7 positions matching TRBD1. The germline V gene has CDR1 KGHSH and CDR2 LQKENI. V was pared by 0 bases and J by 5 bases, with 7 bases of the junction left unmatched. The CDR3 extends over 16 amino acids. The CDR3 loop reads CASSPPNRGRYQPQHF. CDR3 DNA sequence: TGTGCCAGCTCACCACCCAACAGGGGCCGGTATCAGCCCCAGCATTTT.

This clone was counted a single time. The V call is TRBV24-1, the J call TRBJ2-7, with D perhaps matching TRBD1 or TRBD2 (5 bases each). The CDR3 runs to 14 residues. Germline CDR1 reads KGHDR; CDR2 reads SFDVKD. V gave up 3 bases and J gave up 2 bases, with 10 bases separating them. The CDR3 protein is CATSDPGPAYEQYF. Here the CDR3 DNA reads TGTGCCACCAGTGATCCGGGACCCGCCTACGAGCAGTACTTC.

The chain couples TRBV29-1 to TRBJ2-4, with no clear D. Trimming took 0 bases from V and 6 from J, leaving 9 bases between them. Germline CDR1 and CDR2: SQVTM and ANQGSEA. This CDR3 has 13 amino acids. This CDR3 is CSVEDSGRNIQYF. Written as DNA, the CDR3 is TGCAGCGTTGAAGATTCTGGCAGAAACATTCAGTACTTC. The full variable domain, its missing parts supplied by reference TRBV29-1 and TRBJ2-4, is SAVISQKPSRDICQRGTSLTIQCQVDSQVTMMFWYRQQPGQSLTLIATANQGSEATYESGFVIDKFPISRPNLTFSTLTVSNMSPEDSSIYLCSVEDSGRNIQYFGAGTRLSVL.

The chain combines TRBV28 with TRBJ1-2, with 7 nucleotides matching TRBD1. Germline loops: CDR1 MDHEN, CDR2 SYDVKM. The CDR3 loop spans 15 amino acids. Losses at the gene ends were 5 bases for V and 8 bases for J; bases not matched to a gene: 14. CDR3 residues: CASSLTGARVKGYTF. The CDR3 nucleotides are TGTGCCAGCAGTCTTACAGGGGCGCGAGTGAAGGGCTACACCTTC.

The rearrangement uses TRBV28 and TRBJ1-1; D is uncertain. The CDR3 contains 15 residues. Germline V gene sequence: CDR1 MDHEN, CDR2 SYDVKM. V lost 5 bases and J lost 1, with 14 bases in between. The CDR3 coding sequence is TGTGCCAGCAGTACCCCCAAATTCGCGAACACTGAAGCTTTCTTT. This codes for CASSTPKFANTEAFF.

V is TRBV28 and J is TRBJ2-7; 8 bases are a match to TRBD1. Germline V lookup: CDR1 MDHEN, CDR2 SYDVKM. Germline trimming cut 7 bases from V and 0 bases from J; bases unmatched to any gene: 5. The CDR3 runs 14 residues. Here the CDR3 reads CASKRQGSSYEQYF. The CDR3 bases are TGTGCCAGCAAACGACAGGGGAGCTCCTACGAGCAGTACTTC.

V and J are TRBV5-4 and TRBJ2-7; tentative D call: TRBD1 (6 bases). V was trimmed by 1 base and J by 5 bases, leaving 16 bases between them. Germline V gene sequence: CDR1 SGHNT, CDR2 YYREEE (reference sequence). The CDR3 covers 15 residues. In DNA, the CDR3 is TGTGCCAGCAGCTTGAGGGGACAAACGATGAACGAGCAGTACTTC. It yields the protein CASSLRGQTMNEQYF.

The chain links TRBV15 to TRBJ2-2; 7 bases agree with TRBD1. J was trimmed by 1 base and V by 2 bases; bases with no gene match: 4. Germline CDR1 and CDR2: LNHNV and YYDKDF (reference sequence). The CDR3 is 16 residues long. For the CDR3, the DNA is TGTGCCACCAGCAGAACCGGGACAGTGAACACCGGGGAGCTGTTTTTT. Its protein product is CATSRTGTVNTGELFF.

The chain has TRBV9 and TRBJ2-7; D unclear. This CDR3 has 14 amino acids. The germline gives CDR1 SGDLS, CDR2 YYNGEE. The V gene lost 4 bases and the J gene lost 1 base, with 12 bases spanning the gap. The CDR3 coding sequence is TGTGCCAGCAGCCCCAGGTGGGCGTCCTACGAGCAGTACTTC. Amino acid sequence: CASSPRWASYEQYF.

The chain employs TRBV7-6 and TRBJ1-3; a possible D gene is TRBD1 (5 bases). The CDR3 has 14 amino acids. Germline loops: CDR1 SGHVS, CDR2 FNYEAQ. Trimming pared 0 bases from V and 2 bases from J, leaving 5 bases between. Here the CDR3 DNA reads TGTGCCAGCAGCTTAGCAGGGGCTGGAAACACCATATATTTT. Translated, it gives CASSLAGAGNTIYF.

The DNA of the CDR3 is TGTGCAAGTCGCTTACCCACCTGGGGAGAGACCCAGTACTTC. Protein product: CASRLPTWGETQYF. The chain has TRBV12-2 and TRBJ2-5. TRBV12-2 is given as a pseudogene. The CDR3 loop spans 14 amino acids.

Regarding this clone: The junction and the germline gene differ at one end; a read error may be behind it. The rearrangement joins TRBV5-5 to TRBJ2-1; D perhaps matches TRBD2 (6 bases). The CDR3 totals 12 residues. Per the germline V gene, CDR1 is SGHKS and CDR2 is YYEKEE (reference sequence). The CDR3 DNA follows: TGTGCCAGCAGTTTGGACTATCAGCAGCAGTTCTTC. It yields the protein CASSLDYQQQFF.

The chain links TRBV6-1 to TRBJ1-5; D remains ambiguous. This CDR3 contains 15 residues. The germline CDR1 and CDR2 sequences are MNHNS and SASEGT. Between the trimmed V and J ends, which lost 2 bases and 0 bases, there was a span of 8 bases. The CDR3 sequence: CASSEQSYSNQPQHF. The CDR3 DNA is TGTGCCAGCAGTGAACAATCTTATAGCAATCAGCCCCAGCATTTT.

This clone has just a few counts. The genes are TRBV28 and TRBJ1-2; D gene unclear. Germline CDR1 MDHEN, CDR2 SYDVKM. The CDR3 contains 11 residues. The V end lost 5 bases, the J end lost 7 bases, and 8 bases lay between the germline ends. The CDR3, as DNA: TGTGCCAGCAGTCCTAGTACTGGCTACACCTTC. Translation: CASSPSTGYTF.

The gene calls are TRBV3-1 (or the pseudogene TRBV3-2) and TRBJ2-1, with 10 bases lining up with TRBD2. The V segment lost 10 bases and the J segment 3 bases; nucleotides outside the gene matches: 3. Germline loops: CDR1 LGHDT, CDR2 YNNKEL (reference sequence). The CDR3 has 13 residues. The CDR3 loop reads CATRTSGYNEQFF. Here the CDR3 DNA reads TGTGCCACGAGGACTAGCGGCTACAATGAGCAGTTCTTC.

With regard to this clone: This sample also contains other DNA sequences that code for the same CDR3. The chain carries TRBV20-1 and TRBJ2-5, with D unresolved. Trimming took off 7 bases at V and 5 bases at J, with 8 bases between the two ends. Looked up from germline, CDR1 is DFQATT and CDR2 is SNEGSKA (reference sequence). This CDR3 is built from 10 residues. The CDR3 DNA sequence: TGCAGTGTCGCCGAGGAGACCCAGTACTTC. Amino acid sequence: CSVAEETQYF.